This is a list of T cell receptor beta chains from one sample in a study of regulatory T cells in long-lasting Graves disease. TCRdb ran MiXCR on the multiplex PCR reads and lists one entry per CDR3 protein. The table includes some 490,000 distinct CDR3 sequences, around 12% detected once. These data were likewise used in another study, on T cells in Graves' hyperthyroidism and ophthalmopathy.

The sequencing used peripheral blood mononuclear cells (PBMCs), collected at new diagnosis, from a patient treated with antithyroid drugs. All receptors derive from a woman under 40 with Graves disease. CDR3s include the opening cysteine and the closing phenylalanine or tryptophan. Fields, in order: V gene, J gene, clone size, D gene, CDR3 DNA, CDR3 protein. A D gene is named only where the DNA matches it firmly. Rows may omit the clone size; those that give it use once, few, many or a size class.

>TRBV24-1|TRBJ2-3|many|TRBD2
TGTGCCACCAGTGATACTAGCGGGAGCCGTAGCACAGATACGCAGTATTTT
CATSDTSGSRSTDTQYF
>TRBV19|TRBJ1-4|-|TRBD1
TGTGCCAGTAGTCCTCCTTACGGGACAGGGGAAAAACTGTTTTTT
CASSPPYGTGEKLFF
>TRBV9|TRBJ2-5|many|TRBD2
TGTGCCAGCAGCGTAGACGAGGGGAGGGCTGAGACCCAGTACTTC
CASSVDEGRAETQYF
>TRBV3-1|TRBJ2-7|many|TRBD1
TGTGCCAGCAGCCCCACGGGACAGTCCTACGAGCAGTACTTC
CASSPTGQSYEQYF
>TRBV12-3/TRBV12-4|TRBJ2-1|once|TRBD2
TGTGCCAGCAGTCTCCAACTAGCGGGAGACAATGAGCAGTTCTTC
CASSLQLAGDNEQFF
>TRBV7-9|TRBJ2-1|many|-
TGTGCCAGCAGCTCCCTGGGCCAAGGCGGGATAGGAAATGAGCAGTTCTTC
CASSSLGQGGIGNEQFF
>TRBV6-2/TRBV6-3|TRBJ2-3|few|-
TGTGCCAGCAGTTCCTTCGGGTCCGCTAGCACAGATACGCAGTATTTT
CASSSFGSASTDTQYF
>TRBV29-1|TRBJ1-1|many|-
TGCAGCGTTGAAGGAGCCTGGACGGAGAACACTGAAGCTTTCTTT
CSVEGAWTENTEAFF
>TRBV11-3|TRBJ1-6|many|TRBD1
TGTGCCAGCAGCTTACGGACAGGGGGCGGAAATTCACCCCTCCACTTT
CASSLRTGGGNSPLHF
>TRBV19|TRBJ1-1|many|-
TGTGCCAGTAGTATAGCACGGGATCGGAAAGCTTTCTTT
CASSIARDRKAFF
>TRBV27|TRBJ1-1|many|-
TGTGCCAGCAGTTTACGGGCAGTGAACACTGAAGCTTTCTTT
CASSLRAVNTEAFF
>TRBV5-1|TRBJ2-1|few|-
TGCGCCAGCAGCTGGACTACCCAGAACAATGAGCAGTTCTTC
CASSWTTQNNEQFF
>TRBV29-1|TRBJ1-2|many|TRBD1
TGCAGCGTTGAAGGGACAGGGAACTATGGCTACACCTTC
CSVEGTGNYGYTF
>TRBV30|TRBJ2-5|many|TRBD1
TGTGCCTGGAGTGGGACAGGGGGGTTCCAAGAGACCCAGTACTTC
CAWSGTGGFQETQYF
>TRBV7-9|TRBJ2-7|-|-
TGTGCCAGCAGCTCGACGGTGTACCCCTCCTACGAGCAGTACTTC
CASSSTVYPSYEQYF
>TRBV4-3|TRBJ2-1|few|-
TGCGCCAGCAGCCAATATCATTTACTTACCAAAGACAATGAGCAGTTCTTC
CASSQYHLLTKDNEQFF
>TRBV6-1|TRBJ1-1|many|TRBD1
TGTGCCAGCAGCTTACTACAGGGGGCTACTGAAGCTTTCTTT
CASSLLQGATEAFF
>TRBV2|TRBJ1-4|few|TRBD1
TGTGCCAGCAGAGCGACAGGGCCGGCTGAAAAACTGTTTTTT
CASRATGPAEKLFF
>TRBV7-9|TRBJ1-2|many|-
TGTGCCAGCAGCCTAGAACGTCTTTTCTATGGCTACACCTTC
CASSLERLFYGYTF
>TRBV20-1|TRBJ2-4|many|-
TGCAGTGCTCGCGATATTAACGCGGCCAAAAACATTCAGTACTTC
CSARDINAAKNIQYF
>TRBV6-1|TRBJ1-2|many|-
TGTGCCAGCCGGGGCAGGGGCGCGGGAGAATATGGCTACACCTTC
CASRGRGAGEYGYTF
>TRBV2|TRBJ1-1|many|-
TGTGCCAGCAGGCGGGCAGGGGATTATATGAACACTGAAGCTTTCTTT
CASRRAGDYMNTEAFF
>TRBV28|TRBJ2-2|many|TRBD1
TGTGCCAGCAGTCCCCACACCGGGACAGCGAACACCGGGGAGCTGTTTTTT
CASSPHTGTANTGELFF
>TRBV30|TRBJ2-1|-|-
TGTGCCTGGAGTGTAGGAGGGAGCGATGAGCAGTTCTTC
CAWSVGGSDEQFF
>TRBV3-1|TRBJ1-5|many|-
TGTGCCAGCAGCCTGAGGGGGGGTAGCAATCAGCCCCAGCATTTT
CASSLRGGSNQPQHF
>TRBV10-3|TRBJ1-4|many|-
TGTGCCACGGGGCCCCGGGACAACGAAAAACTGTTTTTT
CATGPRDNEKLFF
>TRBV27|TRBJ2-1|many|-
TGTGCCAGCAGCGGCCTGGTCTACAATGAGCAGTTCTTC
CASSGLVYNEQFF
>TRBV24-1|TRBJ2-2|many|-
TGTGCCACCAGTGAACCTTCATACGGACCGAACACCGGGGAGCTGTTTTTT
CATSEPSYGPNTGELFF
>TRBV19|TRBJ1-1|-|-
TGTGCCAGTAGTATACTGGGGCCGGACACTGAAGCTTTCTTT
CASSILGPDTEAFF
>TRBV29-1|TRBJ1-1|many|-
TGCAGCGTGATTTGGACGGTCGGTGAAGCTTTCTTT
CSVIWTVGEAFF
>TRBV19|TRBJ1-1|few|-
TGTGCCAGTAGTGGACCGTTAGCTGAAGCTTTCTTT
CASSGPLAEAFF
>TRBV2|TRBJ2-5|once|-
TGTGCCAGCGGAACGGGACTCCCCCAAGAGACCCAGTACTTC
CASGTGLPQETQYF
>TRBV18|TRBJ2-5|few|TRBD1
TGTGCCAGCTCAACGTCCCTCGGGACAGGAAAAGGGTACCAAGAGACCCAGTACTTC
CASSTSLGTGKGYQETQYF
>TRBV30|TRBJ2-5|few|-
TGTGCCTGGGGAGGGACAGTGGAGACCCAGTACTTC
CAWGGTVETQYF
>TRBV20-1|TRBJ1-1|-|-
TGCAGTGCTAGAGACAGGGTGGAAGCTTTCTTT
CSARDRVEAFF
>TRBV6-1|TRBJ2-7|many|TRBD2
TGTGCCAGCAGCCCCACCCCACCGGGACTAGCGGGACCGACCTACGAGCAGTACTTC
CASSPTPPGLAGPTYEQYF
>TRBV27|TRBJ1-6|-|TRBD1
TGTGCCAGCAGTTCCGAGAGACAGGGGAGTGGTTCACCCCTCCACTTT
CASSSERQGSGSPLHF
>TRBV20-1|TRBJ2-1|many|TRBD1
TGCAGTGCTGGGAAGACCCGGGACAGGGGTCGCGATGAGCAGTTCTTC
CSAGKTRDRGRDEQFF
>TRBV2|TRBJ2-5|many|TRBD1
TGTGCCAGCAGCGCCGACAGGGGGCGACGAGAGACCCAGTACTTC
CASSADRGRRETQYF
>TRBV2|TRBJ2-2|many|TRBD2
TGTGCCAGCAGTGAACTGGCGGGAGGGTCCACCGGGGAGCTGTTTTTT
CASSELAGGSTGELFF
>TRBV12-5|TRBJ1-1|many|-
TGTGCTAGTGGTTTGGTACTCACAGGGAAGGGCCCGACTGAAGCTTTCTTT
CASGLVLTGKGPTEAFF
>TRBV19|TRBJ2-1|few|-
TGTGCCAGTAGTATAGCCGGGGCTAGCTCCGACAATGAGCAGTTCTTC
CASSIAGASSDNEQFF
>TRBV5-1|TRBJ2-6|many|-
TGCGCCAGCAGCTTGAGTACTGGGGCCAACGTCCTGACTTTC
CASSLSTGANVLTF
>TRBV2|TRBJ2-3|many|-
TGTGCCAGCAGTGAAAGGGGGCTAGCGAGTGGCACAGATACGCAGTATTTT
CASSERGLASGTDTQYF
>TRBV27|TRBJ2-7|many|-
TGTGCCAGCAGTCCTTTCGGAGGAGTCTACGAGCAGTACTTC
CASSPFGGVYEQYF